This TCR beta chain originates from a study of long-term antiretroviral therapy in people with HIV. The immunoSEQ assay was v3.0, run at survey level. What sequencing targeted per sample was about 35,000-55,000 T-cell genomes. TCRdb keeps only in-frame clones here, not all; method: immunoSEQ multiplex PCR. Of 30,000 to 35,000 clones listed, 94% were seen once; the top ten hold 3.5% to 4.5%. About this clone itself: Its antigen remains unknown.

General study findings and limits: Before ART, certain clones expanded, and these dominated the repertoire at all time points. Controls had broader CDR3 length ranges than HIV repertoires did.

Germline V lookup: CDR1 MNHNY, CDR2 SVGAGI (reference sequence). Trimming shortened V by 8 bases and J by 2 bases, and 21 bases separated the two germline ends. The CDR3 sequence is 16 residues long. The specimen was unsorted PBMCs, collected 5.1 years after starting antiretroviral therapy. V usage is TRBV6-6 and J usage is TRBJ1-2; tentative D call: TRBD1 (5 bases). This clonotype was obtained from a woman aged 45-59 years with HIV. CDR3 protein: CASSGRGGDVNYGYTF. The CDR3 region has the DNA TGTGCCAGCTCGGGACGGGGCGGGGATGTGAACTATGGCTACACCTTC.